This TCR beta chain comes out of a study of OX40 agonist ivuxolimab in advanced cancers. As for this clone: Its antigen is not identified.

Here immunoSEQ multiplex PCR was the method, and the copy in TCRdb shows in-frame clones only, minus some. The table records roughly 80,000 clones, roughly 85% of them present only once. The CDR3 is made up of 12 amino acids. CDR1 MDHEN and CDR2 SYDVKM come from the germline V gene. V gave up 7 bases and J gave up 8 bases, with 11 bases separating them. Notes on the study in general: The study found that CD8+ T cells averaged more expanded clones than CD4+. Nonresponders included some who also had low normalized T-cell clonal expansion.

The chain recombines TRBV28 with TRBJ1-4; D not certain. The specimen comprised CD4+ or CD8+ T cells sorted from blood, sampled in a trial of the OX40 agonist ivuxolimab. The receptor comes from an adult with an advanced solid tumor such as melanoma, head and neck, liver or kidney cancer. DNA of the CDR3: TGTGCCAGCACCCCCCATGGCGAAAAACTGTTTTTT. Protein sequence: CASTPHGEKLFF.